The 29 T cell receptor beta chains listed next were all sequenced from one sample in a study of blood T cell repertoires in COVID-19. Data came from immunoSEQ multiplex PCR; TCRdb stores just in-frame clones and leaves some out. The data show about 160,000 clones, approximately 88% seen once. Input material: peripheral blood. These TCRs come from a woman aged 80 or over with active or convalescent COVID-19.

The gene calls are TRBV6-2 or TRBV6-3 and TRBJ1-1; unclear D gene. V shed 1 base and J shed 4 bases, with 7 bases lying between them. This CDR3 is 13 amino acids long. Germline V lookup: CDR1 MNHEY, CDR2 SVGEGT. The CDR3 loop is CASSYWSVTEAFF. The CDR3 DNA reads as TGTGCCAGCAGTTACTGGAGCGTCACTGAAGCTTTCTTT.

The chain joins TRBV14 to TRBJ2-6, with D possibly TRBD1 on 6 matching bases. Germline values: CDR1 SGHDN, CDR2 FVKESK. The germline V and J ends were trimmed by 8 bases and 0 bases, with 8 bases remaining between them. The CDR3 spans 14 residues. The CDR3 region is CASGRGSGANVLTF. The DNA for the CDR3 is TGTGCCAGCGGCAGGGGCTCTGGGGCCAACGTCCTGACTTTC.

The chain carries TRBV5-5 and TRBJ1-4; 7 nucleotides agree with TRBD1. From germline, CDR1 is SGHKS and CDR2 YYEKEE (reference sequence). This CDR3 contains 15 residues. The V segment lost 3 bases and the J segment 1 base; nucleotides outside the gene matches: 3. This CDR3 reads CASSSHRGTNEKLFF. The DNA of the CDR3 is TGTGCCAGCAGCTCACACAGGGGAACTAATGAAAAACTGTTTTTT.

As to this clone: This same CDR3 is encoded by further DNA sequences in the sample. J is TRBJ1-6 and V is TRBV18; 10 nucleotides line up with TRBD1. The germline V gene encodes CDR1 KGHSH and CDR2 LQKENI. Trimming at V came to 3 bases and at J to 7 bases, leaving 0 bases not matched to a gene. The CDR3 runs to 14 residues. The CDR3 DNA reads as TGTGCCAGCTCACCGGACAGGGGGAATTCACCCCTCCACTTT. This gives the protein CASSPDRGNSPLHF. The variable domain in full, completed from reference TRBV18 and TRBJ1-6, reads NAGVMQNPRHLVRRRGQEARLRCSPMKGHSHVYWYRQLPEEGLKFMVYLQKENIIDESGMPKERFSAEFPKEGPSILRIQQVVRGDSAAYFCASSPDRGNSPLHFGNGTRLTVT.

The chain links TRBV11-2 to TRBJ1-4, with 7 bases fitting TRBD1. The V segment lost 1 base and the J segment 8 bases; nucleotides outside the gene matches: 4. The CDR3 consists of 14 residues. From germline, CDR1 is SGHAT and CDR2 FQNNGV. CDR3 sequence: CASSLGQGREKLFF. As DNA, the CDR3 is TGTGCCAGCAGCTTAGGACAGGGCCGAGAAAAACTGTTTTTT.

V gene TRBV11-2 combines with J gene TRBJ1-4; no reliable D call. With 6 bases removed from V and 3 bases from J, the gap between germline ends came to 8 bases. CDR1 and CDR2 from the germline V gene are SGHAT and FQNNGV. This CDR3 is 13 amino acids long. The CDR3 bases are TGTGCCAGCAGAGGCAGGTCTAATGAAAAACTGTTTTTT. This codes for CASRGRSNEKLFF.

The rearrangement uses TRBV4-3 and TRBJ2-1; D might be TRBD2 (5 bases). Trimming removed 4 bases at V and 2 bases at J, with 9 bases between. This CDR3 is built from 14 residues. From germline, CDR1 is LGHNA and CDR2 YSLEER. The CDR3 sequence is CASSPGGTYNEQFF. The CDR3 coding sequence is TGCGCCAGCAGCCCCGGAGGAACCTACAATGAGCAGTTCTTC.

The chain employs TRBV19 and TRBJ1-1, with TRBD1 as a possible D gene (6 bases). The CDR3 consists of 13 residues. Germline V gives CDR1 LNHDA, CDR2 SQIVND (reference sequence). Trimming removed 5 bases from V and 1 base from J, with 8 bases in between. The CDR3 spells CASSLDRNTEAFF. CDR3 DNA sequence: TGTGCCAGTAGTTTGGACAGGAACACTGAAGCTTTCTTT.

This clone was seen a handful of times. The gene calls are TRBV5-8 and TRBJ2-5; 8 nucleotides align to TRBD2. The CDR3 sequence is 16 residues long. Germline trimming cut 3 bases from V and 2 bases from J; bases unmatched to any gene: 9. Germline V gives CDR1 SGHTS, CDR2 YDEGEE. The CDR3 spells CASSSGGDSQQETQYF. Written as DNA, the CDR3 is TGTGCCAGCAGCTCGGGGGGGGACTCCCAACAAGAGACCCAGTACTTC.

In its sample, this clone was seen a few times. The chain employs TRBV7-6 and TRBJ1-4; D possibly corresponds to TRBD1 (6 bases). CDR3 length equals 15 residues. The germline V and J ends were trimmed by 5 bases and 5 bases, with 15 bases remaining between them. Germline CDR1 SGHVS, CDR2 FNYEAQ. CDR3 nucleotides: TGTGCCAGCAGCCCAGGGGAACAGCCCAATGAAAAACTGTTTTTT. Translating gives CASSPGEQPNEKLFF.

The chain recombines TRBV7-6 with TRBJ2-1; 9 bases are shared with TRBD1. The germline V gene has CDR1 SGHVS and CDR2 FNYEAQ. CDR3 size: 18 residues. V dropped 5 bases and J dropped 4; count of bases not matched to a gene: 15. Written as DNA, the CDR3 is TGTGCCAGCAGCCCACGGCCTGGGACAGGGTTTCTATACAATGAGCAGTTCTTC. Translated, it gives CASSPRPGTGFLYNEQFF. The variable domain in full, with the rest retrieved from reference TRBV7-6 and TRBJ2-1, is GAGVSQSPRYKVTKRGQDVALRCDPISGHVSLYWYRQALGQGPEFLTYFNYEAQQDKSGLPNDRFSAERPEGSISTLTIQRTEQRDSAMYRCASSPRPGTGFLYNEQFFGPGTRLTVL.

V is TRBV29-1 and J is TRBJ1-6; maybe TRBD1 (5 bases). Germline CDR1 and CDR2: SQVTM and ANQGSEA. The ends were cut back, 5 bases at V and 8 bases at J, with 13 bases in the middle. The CDR3 consists of 13 residues. In DNA, the CDR3 is TGCAGCGTTAATCAGGGCGGCGATTCACCCCTCCACTTT. Translated, it gives CSVNQGGDSPLHF.

The chain uses TRBV4-3 and TRBJ2-2; 7 nucleotides align to TRBD1. With V trimmed by 4 bases and J by 6 bases, 2 bases remained unmatched. This CDR3 spans 13 amino acids. CDR1 LGHNA and CDR2 YSLEER come from the germline V gene. The CDR3 DNA follows: TGCGCCAGCAGCCGAACAGGGGCCGGGGAGCTGTTTTTT. It translates to CASSRTGAGELFF.

This rearrangement joins TRBV6-1 to TRBJ2-1; 9 nucleotides line up with TRBD2. V was pared by 2 bases and J by 9 bases, with 14 bases of the junction left unmatched. The CDR3 is 17 residues long. Germline V gives CDR1 MNHNS, CDR2 SASEGT. This CDR3 reads CASSEIFGGGAVGEQFF. The CDR3 bases are TGTGCCAGCAGTGAAATCTTTGGCGGGGGGGCAGTGGGTGAGCAGTTCTTC.

The chain uses TRBV19 and TRBJ1-1; TRBD1 is a possible D gene (6 bases). The CDR3 is made up of 14 amino acids. The germline gives CDR1 LNHDA, CDR2 SQIVND (reference sequence). V was pared by 5 bases and J by 0 bases, with 10 bases between. This CDR3 is CASSYGQLNTEAFF. The CDR3 nucleotides are TGTGCCAGTAGTTATGGACAGTTGAACACTGAAGCTTTCTTT.

This chain connects TRBV29-1 to TRBJ1-1; 7 bases map to TRBD1. Germline V CDR1 and CDR2: SQVTM, ANQGSEA. The trim removed 8 bases at V and 2 bases at J, leaving 11 bases unmatched. The CDR3 loop spans 14 amino acids. CDR3 sequence (DNA): TGCAGCAGCCGCCAACAGGGGAAAAACACTGAAGCTTTCTTT. The encoded protein is CSSRQQGKNTEAFF.

The chain recombines TRBV6-6 with TRBJ2-3; D perhaps matches TRBD2 (5 bases). Germline lookup yields CDR1 MNHNY and CDR2 SVGAGI (reference sequence). This CDR3 comprises 11 residues. CDR3 nucleotide sequence: TGTGCGTTGGGATCACAGCGGACGCAGTATTTT. The encoded protein is CALGSQRTQYF.

The chain has TRBV19 and TRBJ2-1; D unresolved. Trimming removed 7 bases from V and 7 bases from J, with 11 bases in between. In germline, CDR1 is LNHDA, CDR2 SQIVND (reference sequence). The CDR3 runs to 12 residues. CDR3 DNA sequence: TGTGCCAGTACCGCGACAAGGAATGAGCAGTTCTTC. It translates to CASTATRNEQFF.

The genes are TRBV7-3 and TRBJ2-3, with 8 bases fitting TRBD1. The CDR3 totals 14 residues. Unmatched junction bases numbered 7, after V lost 5 bases and J lost 6 bases. Germline assignment: CDR1 SGHTA and CDR2 FQGTGA. The CDR3 sequence is CASSRQGAGDTQYF. CDR3 sequence (DNA): TGTGCCAGCAGCCGTCAGGGGGCGGGTGATACGCAGTATTTT.

CDR3 nucleotides: TGTGCCAGCAGTGAAGAGGCAGGGGGGACTGAAGCTTTCTTT. Protein: CASSEEAGGTEAFF. The rearrangement joins TRBV2 to TRBJ1-1, with 7 nucleotides matching TRBD1. V was pared by 1 base and J by 5 bases, with 4 bases of the junction left unmatched. Per the germline V gene, CDR1 is SNHLY and CDR2 is FYNNEI. The CDR3 totals 14 residues.

The J gene is TRBJ1-6, the V gene TRBV7-9; a weak D match, TRBD1 (5 bases). There are 14 residues in the CDR3. With 1 base removed from V and 5 bases from J, the gap between germline ends came to 6 bases. Germline V gene sequence: CDR1 SEHNR, CDR2 FQNEAQ (reference sequence). DNA of the CDR3: TGTGCCAGCAGCTTAGAGGGGAATAATTCACCCCTCCACTTT. It is translated as CASSLEGNNSPLHF.

This chain connects TRBV27 to TRBJ1-1; 7 bases align to TRBD1. There are 15 residues in the CDR3. The J segment lost 2 bases and the V segment lost 6 bases, leaving 9 bases of the junction unmatched. Germline CDR1 MNHEY, CDR2 SMNVEV (reference sequence). The CDR3 DNA is TGTGCCAGCAGCTCCCCGGGACAGAGAAACACTGAAGCTTTCTTT. This codes for CASSSPGQRNTEAFF.

The chain joins TRBV2 to TRBJ1-3; the D gene is possibly TRBD1 (6 bases). The germline V gene encodes CDR1 SNHLY and CDR2 FYNNEI. The CDR3 loop spans 13 amino acids. The CDR3 DNA follows: TGTGCGCGGACAGAAGGCTCTGGAAACACCATATATTTT. It codes for CARTEGSGNTIYF.

This clone was seen just once. This chain connects TRBV7-2 to TRBJ2-7; 10 bases are shared with TRBD1. V was clipped by 5 bases and J by 7 bases; unmatched bases: 11. This CDR3 contains 15 residues. The V gene's germline CDR1 is SGHTA and CDR2 FQGNSA. CDR3 residues: CASSPPGQGSGEQYF. The CDR3 DNA is TGTGCCAGCAGCCCTCCGGGACAGGGGTCGGGGGAGCAGTACTTC.

J is TRBJ1-2 and V is TRBV7-2, with D tentatively TRBD1 (6 bases). The CDR3 covers 13 residues. Germline values: CDR1 SGHTA, CDR2 FQGNSA. The V end was cut by 2 bases, the J end by 3 bases, with 7 bases between. The DNA for the CDR3 is TGTGCCAGCAGCTTATACAGGGACTATGGCTACACCTTC. As protein: CASSLYRDYGYTF.

The chain recombines TRBV7-2 with TRBJ1-1; D gene unclear. The CDR3 covers 15 residues. The V gene's germline CDR1 is SGHTA and CDR2 FQGNSA. V was cut by 4 bases and J by 1 base, with 13 bases left in between. The CDR3 bases are TGTGCCAGCAGCTCCACCCCCAGCGGGAACACTGAAGCTTTCTTT. Residues: CASSSTPSGNTEAFF.

The chain recombines TRBV19 with TRBJ2-7; 8 nucleotides agree with TRBD1. The junction had 5 bases not matched to a gene; V was cut back by 1 base and J by 6 bases. From germline, CDR1 is LNHDA and CDR2 SQIVND (reference sequence). The CDR3 has 14 amino acids. CDR3 loop: CASSIAQGVGEQYF. The CDR3 nucleotides are TGTGCCAGTAGTATAGCACAGGGGGTAGGCGAGCAGTACTTC. Based on the CDR3 plus reference TRBV19 and TRBJ2-7, the full variable domain is DGGITQSPKYLFRKEGQNVTLSCEQNLNHDAMYWYRQDPGQGLRLIYYSQIVNDFQKGDIAEGYSVSREKKESFPLTVTSAQKNPTAFYLCASSIAQGVGEQYFGPGTRLTVT.

The chain uses TRBV7-3 and TRBJ2-2; 7 nucleotides line up with TRBD1. This CDR3 is built from 16 residues. Germline-derived CDR1 and CDR2 are SGHTA and FQGTGA. V lost 2 bases, J lost 7 bases, and 10 bases stayed unmatched. The CDR3 region is CASSLAQYRGSGELFF. For the CDR3, the DNA is TGTGCCAGCAGCTTAGCCCAGTACAGGGGAAGCGGGGAGCTGTTTTTT. Using reference TRBV7-3 and TRBJ2-2 for the parts outside the CDR3, the full variable domain is GAGVSQTPSNKVTEKGKYVELRCDPISGHTALYWYRQSLGQGPEFLIYFQGTGAADDSGLPNDRFFAVRPEGSVSTLKIQRTERGDSAVYLCASSLAQYRGSGELFFGEGSRLTVL.

This chain joins TRBV5-4 and TRBJ2-7; TRBD1 aligns across 7 bases. The CDR3 loop spans 15 amino acids. The J segment lost 2 bases and the V segment lost 0 bases, leaving 5 bases of the junction unmatched. Looked up from germline, CDR1 is SGHNT and CDR2 is YYREEE (reference sequence). CDR3 sequence (DNA): TGTGCCAGCAGCTTGGCCGACAGGGTGACCTACGAGCAGTACTTC. This translates into CASSLADRVTYEQYF.